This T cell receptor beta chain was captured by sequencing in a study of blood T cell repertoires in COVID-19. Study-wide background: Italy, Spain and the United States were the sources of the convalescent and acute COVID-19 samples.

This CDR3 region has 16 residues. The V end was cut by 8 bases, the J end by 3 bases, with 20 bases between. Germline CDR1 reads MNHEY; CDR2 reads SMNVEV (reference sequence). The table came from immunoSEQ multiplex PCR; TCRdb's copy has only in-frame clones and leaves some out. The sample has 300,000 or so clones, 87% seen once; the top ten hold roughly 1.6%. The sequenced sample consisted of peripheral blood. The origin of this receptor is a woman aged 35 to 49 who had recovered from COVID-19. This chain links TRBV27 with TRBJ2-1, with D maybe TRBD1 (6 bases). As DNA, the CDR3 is TGTGCCAGCGGACCACAGGGTTTGACCCTCTACAATGAGCAGTTCTTC. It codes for CASGPQGLTLYNEQFF.